The entry below gives a single TCR beta chain sequence along with its context. Its target is unknown. This sample is drawn from a study of CD8+CD57+ T cells in acquired aplastic anemia. Study conclusions and caveats: Overlap between patients and controls comprised roughly 28 CD8+ CDR3 sequences.

CDR1 SGHDN and CDR2 FVKESK come from the germline V gene. The CDR3 has 13 amino acids. V lost 0 bases to trimming and J lost 5 bases, with 7 bases between them. Sequenced patients had shown CD8+CD57+ cell expansion by flow cytometry. The TCR beta profiling, which covered VDJ combination and CDR3 sequence, was carried out using genomic DNA as the template. One entry per CDR3 protein results from TCRdb running MiXCR on the reads. The profile shows over 150,000 distinct CDR3 sequences, roughly 65% of them singletons. The rearrangement uses TRBV14 and TRBJ1-2, with D hard to call. The TCR comes from a human donor with aplastic anemia. The source material was sorted CD4+, CD8+, or CD8+CD57+ T cells (not recorded which) from PBMCs. The CDR3 loop reads CASSQEQTYGYTF. Here the CDR3 DNA reads TGTGCCAGCAGCCAAGAACAGACTTATGGCTACACCTTC. Supplemented by reference TRBV14 and TRBJ1-2, the full variable domain reads EAGVTQFPSHSVIEKGQTVTLRCDPISGHDNLYWYRRVMGKEIKFLLHFVKESKQDESGMPNNRFLAERTGGTYSTLKVQPAELEDSGVYFCASSQEQTYGYTFGSGTRLTVV.